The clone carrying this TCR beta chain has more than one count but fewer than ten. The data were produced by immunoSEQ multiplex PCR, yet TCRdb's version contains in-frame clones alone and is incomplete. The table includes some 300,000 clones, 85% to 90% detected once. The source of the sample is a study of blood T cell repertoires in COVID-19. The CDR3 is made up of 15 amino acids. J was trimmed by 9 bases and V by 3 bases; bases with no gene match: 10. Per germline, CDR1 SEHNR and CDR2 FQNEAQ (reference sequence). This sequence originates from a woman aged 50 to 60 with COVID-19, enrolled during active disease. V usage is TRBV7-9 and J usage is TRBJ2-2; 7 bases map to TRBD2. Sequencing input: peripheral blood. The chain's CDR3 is CASSFRQGGSRELFF. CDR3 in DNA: TGTGCCAGCAGCTTTAGGCAGGGAGGGAGCCGGGAGCTGTTTTTT.